Listed here are 6 T cell receptor beta chains from one sample, sequenced in a study of read filtering for tumor transcriptome and immune sequencing. The library was built from about 400 ng RNA with molecular barcoded adaptors for alpha/delta and beta/gamma chains. TCRdb independently ran MiXCR on the reads; one entry per CDR3 protein. Of tens of thousands of distinct CDR3 sequences in the sample, about a fifth are singletons; the top ten hold more than 12%. The sample consisted of a population of CD138-negative cells sorted from bone marrow. Receptor source: a donor aged 40 or older with multiple myeloma.

To note about this clonotype: This may arise from a read error, as a much more abundant clone is one base away. The chain uses TRBV6-5 and TRBJ1-1; TRBD2 might be the D (6 bases). TRBJ2-7 matches the DNA end more closely, so the J call is doubtful. CDR1 and CDR2 (germline): MNHEY, SVGAGI. The CDR3 extends over 13 amino acids. In DNA, the CDR3 is TGTGCCAGCAATCAAGGGACGGCCGGGAGGCAGTACTTC. Protein product: CASNQGTAGRQYF.

Many counts were recorded for this clonotype. V gene TRBV5-6 combines with J gene TRBJ1-5; D gene unclear. This CDR3 contains 15 residues. V lost 1 base to trimming and J lost 2 bases, with 10 bases between them. The V gene's germline CDR1 is SGHDT and CDR2 YYEEEE. CDR3 in DNA: TGTGCCAGCAGCTTGTTCGGGGTAGGCAATCAGCCCCAGCATTTT. Protein sequence: CASSLFGVGNQPQHF.

This clonotype was observed a single time. The CDR3 region has the DNA TGCGCCAGCAGTCAATGGACGTCGACTAGCGGGAGACGGACCGGGGAGCTGTTTTTT. Translated, it gives CASSQWTSTSGRRTGELFF. This chain links TRBV23-1 with TRBJ2-2, with 12 positions matching TRBD2. TRBV23-1 carries the ORF label, with uncertain function. CDR3 length: 19 amino acids. V lost 1 base and J lost 5; bases outside the gene matches: 11.

With respect to this clonotype: A much larger clone lies one base from this, so it may be a read error. The chain employs TRBV5-1 and TRBJ2-5; 9 bases are shared with TRBD1. The length of the CDR3 is 15 residues. Germline assignment: CDR1 SGHRS and CDR2 YFSETQ. DNA for the CDR3: TGCGCCAGCAGCAAGTCCGGGACAGGGATAGAGACCCAGCACTTC. Translation: CASSKSGTGIETQHF.

V gene TRBV6-1 combines with J gene TRBJ1-5; a possible D gene is TRBD1 (6 bases). The CDR3 has 14 residues. Deletions cut 5 bases from V and 4 bases from J, with 12 bases between. Germline V gives CDR1 MNHNS, CDR2 SASEGT. This CDR3 reads CASSYRVGNQPQHF. The CDR3 nucleotides are TGTGCCAGCAGTTACAGGGTGGGAAATCAGCCCCAGCATTTT.

This clonotype was observed many times. The CDR3 DNA follows: TGTGCCAGCAGTTTGTTATCGTCACCCCTCCACTTT. Protein product: CASSLLSSPLHF. The chain combines TRBV28 with TRBJ1-6; D unclear. The CDR3 extends over 12 amino acids. Between the trimmed V and J ends, which lost 3 bases and 10 bases, there was a span of 7 bases. Germline assignment: CDR1 MDHEN and CDR2 SYDVKM.